The rows below give T cell receptor beta chains drawn from one sample of a study of memory CD4+ T cells and cytomegalovirus serostatus. Generated by immunoSEQ multiplex PCR, the TCRdb table keeps only in-frame clones and is missing some. The sample includes 70,000 or so clones, approximately 78% of them seen just once. Material for sequencing was memory CD4+ T cells from blood. The receptors were sampled from an adult in good health and CMV-seropositive. The CDR3 runs from the conserved cysteine through the conserved F or W. The order of the fields is clone size, D gene, J gene, V gene, CDR3 DNA, CDR3 protein. D genes are given only for firm matches. A clone size is listed for some rows: how often the clone was seen (once, few, many), or a class if it is expanded.

. | . | TRBJ1-5 | TRBV27 | TGTGCCAGCAGATTAAACTGGGCGGGCAATCAGCCCCAGCATTTT | CASRLNWAGNQPQHF
. | TRBD1 | TRBJ1-4 | TRBV19 | TGTGCCACGCGGGACAGGGGAAATGTCGAAGAAAAACTGTTTTTT | CATRDRGNVEEKLFF
. | . | TRBJ1-1 | TRBV6-5 | TGTGCCAGCAGTTACCTGAACCGGAGGACTGAAGCTTTCTTT | CASSYLNRRTEAFF
. | . | TRBJ2-2 | TRBV7-6 | TGTGCCAGCAGCCCCGGGGCAAGGGGCACCGGGGAGCTGTTTTTT | CASSPGARGTGELFF
. | . | TRBJ2-5 | TRBV6-6 | TGTGCCAGCAGTTACAAGAGGACTCAAGAGACCCAGTACTTC | CASSYKRTQETQYF
. | . | TRBJ2-5 | TRBV15 | TGTGCCACCAGTCCTGGTGGTCAAGAGACCCAGTACTTC | CATSPGGQETQYF
few | . | TRBJ1-3 | TRBV18 | TGTGCCAGCTCACTCCGGACCGTTTCTGGAAACACCATATATTTT | CASSLRTVSGNTIYF
. | TRBD2 | TRBJ2-1 | TRBV7-9 | TGTGCCAGCGGGACTACCAACTCCTACAATGAGCAGTTCTTC | CASGTTNSYNEQFF
once | . | TRBJ1-2 | TRBV28 | TGTGCCAGCAGTTTATCCCCGGGAAGGGTCTATGGCTACACCTTC | CASSLSPGRVYGYTF
. | . | TRBJ2-3 | TRBV19 | TGTGCCAGTAGTATACAGTTAAGTCGCACAGATACGCAGTATTTT | CASSIQLSRTDTQYF
. | . | TRBJ1-1 | TRBV11-3 | TGTGCCAGCAGCTCCCCCAGTGGGCTGAACACTGAAGCTTTCTTT | CASSSPSGLNTEAFF
. | TRBD2 | TRBJ2-1 | TRBV18 | TGTGCCAGCTCACCACAGTCTAGCGGGGGGGAACGGCAGTTCTTC | CASSPQSSGGERQFF
. | . | TRBJ2-5 | TRBV4-3 | TGCGCCAGCAGCCTAGAGAGCGGGGCCAGGGGAGGGGAGACCCAGTACTTC | CASSLESGARGGETQYF
. | . | TRBJ2-5 | TRBV5-4 | TGTGCCAGCAGCTTGTATGCGGGCCAAGAGACCCAGTACTTC | CASSLYAGQETQYF
. | . | TRBJ1-1 | TRBV16 | TGTGCCAGCAGCCAACCTCAGGGAGTCGATGAAGCTTTCTTT | CASSQPQGVDEAFF
few | TRBD1 | TRBJ1-1 | TRBV6-6 | TGTGCCAGCACCCGAGGGGGCGAAGCTTTCTTT | CASTRGGEAFF
. | . | TRBJ2-5 | TRBV19 | TGTGCCAGTAGTACCGGTCTGGGCGGGACCCAGTACTTC | CASSTGLGGTQYF
. | . | TRBJ2-3 | TRBV5-1 | TGCGCCAGCAGCTTGGGGCTAGCGACAAGCACAGATACGCAGTATTTT | CASSLGLATSTDTQYF
. | . | TRBJ1-2 | TRBV18 | TGTGCCAGCTCTCGGACAGTTAACTATGGCTACACCTTC | CASSRTVNYGYTF
. | . | TRBJ1-5 | TRBV6-1 | TGTGCCACCCGCCGGCTGAACAATCAGCCCCAGCATTTT | CATRRLNNQPQHF
once | . | TRBJ2-7 | TRBV30 | TGTGCCTGGAGTAGGAGGAAGTACGAGCAGTACTTC | CAWSRRKYEQYF
. | TRBD1 | TRBJ1-1 | TRBV5-1 | TGCGCCAGCAGCTTGGCCGGGACAGGGGCCCCCTGGACTGAAGCTTTCTTT | CASSLAGTGAPWTEAFF
. | TRBD1 | TRBJ1-1 | TRBV5-1 | TGCGCCAGCAGCCCCAACACAGGGGAAAACGGGAAAGCTTTCTTT | CASSPNTGENGKAFF
. | TRBD1 | TRBJ1-2 | TRBV28 | TGTGCCATAGTACAGGGGCCGGGAAGGAATGGCTACACCTTC | CAIVQGPGRNGYTF
. | TRBD1 | TRBJ1-4 | TRBV10-2 | TGCGCCAGCAGTGATCCCAGGGGGGGGGCGCGGCGAAATGAAAAACTGTTTTTT | CASSDPRGGARRNEKLFF
medium-sized | TRBD1 | TRBJ1-2 | TRBV4-1 | TGCGCCAGCAGCCAAGTGACAGGGGCCCTCTATGGCTACACCTTC | CASSQVTGALYGYTF
few | TRBD1 | TRBJ1-1 | TRBV7-9 | TGTGCCAGCAGCTCCGGACAGGCGGGAGCTTTCTTT | CASSSGQAGAFF
. | . | TRBJ1-4 | TRBV7-9 | TGTGCCACCCGAGGGGGGAATGAAAAACTGTTTTTT | CATRGGNEKLFF
few | . | TRBJ1-2 | TRBV7-2 | TGTGCCAGCAGCGAGAGGTACAGAACCAGCTATGGCTACACCTTC | CASSERYRTSYGYTF
. | . | TRBJ1-1 | TRBV7-8 | TGTGCCAGCAGCCCCCGTACCAGATTCCCATCGACTGAAGCTTTCTTT | CASSPRTRFPSTEAFF
. | TRBD1 | TRBJ1-1 | TRBV5-1 | TGCGCCAGCAGCTTCACTTCCGGGACAGGGGACACTGAAGCTTTCTTT | CASSFTSGTGDTEAFF
few | TRBD2 | TRBJ2-1 | TRBV27 | TGTGCCAGCTCCCTATTGGGCGGGGGGACCAGCGGGGAGCAGTTCTTC | CASSLLGGGTSGEQFF
. | TRBD1 | TRBJ1-4 | TRBV7-9 | TGTGCCAGCAGCTTGGAGACCGGGACAGGGTTTGAAAAACTGTTTTTT | CASSLETGTGFEKLFF
. | . | TRBJ1-1 | TRBV11-2 | TGTGCCAGCAGCTTAGGTCGCACTGAAGCTTTCTTT | CASSLGRTEAFF
. | TRBD1 | TRBJ1-1 | TRBV19 | TGTGCCGTAGGGGGCGTTGAAGCTTTCTTT | CAVGGVEAFF
once | . | TRBJ1-1 | TRBV5-1 | TGCGCCAGCAGCTTACAGGAGGGGACTGAAGCTTTCTTT | CASSLQEGTEAFF
. | . | TRBJ1-1 | TRBV18 | TGTGCCAGCTCACCCTTGAGCCCGGGGAGGACTGAAGCTTTCTTT | CASSPLSPGRTEAFF